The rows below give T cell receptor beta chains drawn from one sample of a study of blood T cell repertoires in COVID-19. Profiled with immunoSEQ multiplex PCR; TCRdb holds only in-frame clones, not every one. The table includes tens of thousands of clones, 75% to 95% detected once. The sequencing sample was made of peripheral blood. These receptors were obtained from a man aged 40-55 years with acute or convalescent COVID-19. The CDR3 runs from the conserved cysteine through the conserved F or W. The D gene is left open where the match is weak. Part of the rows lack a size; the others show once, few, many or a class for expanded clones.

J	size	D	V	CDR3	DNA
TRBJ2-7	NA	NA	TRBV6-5	CASTEGLVYEQYF	TGTGCTAGCACCGAGGGACTTGTCTACGAGCAGTACTTC
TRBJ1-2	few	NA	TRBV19	CASKEGSSLRGYTF	TGTGCCAGTAAGGAGGGGAGTAGCCTAAGGGGCTACACCTTC
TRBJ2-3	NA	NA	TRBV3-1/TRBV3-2	CASSFRGAGDTQYF	TGTGCCAGCAGTTTCCGGGGGGCGGGGGATACGCAGTATTTT
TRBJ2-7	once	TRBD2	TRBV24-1	CATSDSGRDEQYF	TGTGCCACCAGTGATAGCGGGAGGGACGAGCAGTACTTC
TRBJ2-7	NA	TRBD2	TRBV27	CASSNSRGNWDNYEQYF	TGTGCCAGCAGTAACTCGCGGGGGAATTGGGATAACTACGAGCAGTACTTC
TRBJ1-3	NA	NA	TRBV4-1	CASSQDRGNGNTIYF	TGCGCCAGCAGCCAAGACAGGGGAAATGGAAACACCATATATTTT
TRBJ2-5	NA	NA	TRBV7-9	CASSSLSRGEGQYF	TGTGCCAGCAGCTCTCTTAGCAGGGGGGAAGGCCAGTACTTC
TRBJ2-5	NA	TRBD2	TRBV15	CATSRSEQAGTSRVQYF	TGTGCCACCAGCAGGTCTGAACAAGCGGGAACCTCACGGGTCCAGTACTTC
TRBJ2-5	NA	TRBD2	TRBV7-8	CASSLVSAGAEETQYF	TGTGCCAGCAGCTTGGTTTCAGCGGGAGCCGAGGAGACCCAGTACTTC
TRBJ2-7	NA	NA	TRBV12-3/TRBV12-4	CASTPWAEGEQYF	TGTGCCAGCACCCCGTGGGCGGAGGGAGAGCAGTACTTC
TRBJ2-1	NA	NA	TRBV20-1	CSASQSVPYNEQFF	TGCAGTGCTAGTCAGAGCGTCCCCTACAATGAGCAGTTCTTC
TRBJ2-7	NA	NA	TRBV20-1	CSASFGGSSYEQYF	TGCAGTGCTAGTTTCGGGGGAAGCTCCTACGAGCAGTACTTC
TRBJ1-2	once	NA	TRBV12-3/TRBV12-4	CASSFGGYGYTF	TGTGCCAGCAGTTTCGGGGGATATGGCTACACCTTC
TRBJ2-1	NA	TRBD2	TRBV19	CASTPGASGINEQFF	TGTGCCAGTACCCCGGGGGCTAGCGGGATCAATGAGCAGTTCTTC
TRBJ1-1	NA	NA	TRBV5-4	CASSLGATAIEAFF	TGTGCCAGCAGCTTGGGAGCGACGGCTATCGAAGCTTTCTTT
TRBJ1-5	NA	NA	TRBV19	CASTLGRQNLQPQHF	TGTGCCAGTACGCTAGGACGACAGAACCTTCAGCCCCAGCATTTT
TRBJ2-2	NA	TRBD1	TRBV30	CAWSTGGELGGELFF	TGTGCCTGGAGCACAGGGGGCGAATTGGGCGGGGAGCTGTTTTTT
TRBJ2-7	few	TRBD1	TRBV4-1	CASSQRQGYGYEQYF	TGCGCCAGCAGCCAACGACAGGGGTACGGCTACGAGCAGTACTTC
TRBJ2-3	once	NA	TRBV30	CAWSVGLAATDTQYF	TGTGCCTGGAGTGTAGGGCTAGCAGCCACAGATACGCAGTATTTT
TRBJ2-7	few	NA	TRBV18	CASSPEQYEQYF	TGTGCCAGCTCCCCAGAACAATACGAGCAGTACTTC
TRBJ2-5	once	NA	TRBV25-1	CASSEIRGAGETQYF	TGTGCCAGCAGTGAGATCCGGGGGGCGGGAGAGACCCAGTACTTC
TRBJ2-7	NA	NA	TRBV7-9	CASSPQGTYEQYF	TGTGCCAGCAGCCCACAGGGTACCTACGAGCAGTACTTC
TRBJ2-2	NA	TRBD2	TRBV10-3	CAITSLAGPNTGELFF	TGTGCCATCACCTCACTAGCGGGCCCGAACACCGGGGAGCTGTTTTTT
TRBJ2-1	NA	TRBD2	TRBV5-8	CASSLAGTSGSSYNEQFF	TGTGCCAGCAGCTTGGCCGGGACTAGCGGGAGTTCCTACAATGAGCAGTTCTTC
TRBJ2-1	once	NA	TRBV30	CAWRVGPNEQFF	TGTGCCTGGAGGGTGGGGCCAAATGAGCAGTTCTTC
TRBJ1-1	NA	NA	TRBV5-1	CASSQGGGRTEAFF	TGCGCCAGCAGCCAGGGAGGGGGGCGAACTGAAGCTTTCTTT
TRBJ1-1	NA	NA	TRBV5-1	CASSLADRLEAFF	TGCGCCAGCAGCTTAGCGGACAGACTAGAAGCTTTCTTT